This T cell receptor beta chain was obtained from a study of CD8 T cells in ankylosing spondylitis. Regarding the study as a whole: Disease-linked clones reportedly showed significant enrichment in matched ankylosing spondylitis synovial fluid. Disease-linked clones had a CD8+ phenotype and relatively low frequency in peripheral blood. In reactive arthritis synovial fluid and blood, some motif variants had been reported before.

The CDR3 spans 15 residues. The germline V gene has CDR1 GTSNPN and CDR2 SVGIG (reference sequence). V lost 2 bases to trimming and J lost 2 bases, with 14 bases between them. Researchers built TCR beta libraries using quantitative 5'-RACE with molecular barcodes. MiXCR, run by TCRdb on the 5' RACE reads, gives a single entry per CDR3 protein. The table has approximately 200,000 distinct CDR3 sequences, over 10% seen once; the top ten hold 16%. Worth noting for this clonotype: Antigen specificity is unknown.

The sequenced sample was blood, either unsorted or a sorted T cell fraction (not recorded which). The chain has TRBV30 and TRBJ2-3, with a tentative D call TRBD2 (5 bases). The sequence was obtained from a male donor with ankylosing spondylitis or in good health (not recorded which). CDR3 bases: TGTGCCTGGAGTACGAGTATCGGGGTCACAGATACGCAGTATTTT. Translating gives CAWSTSIGVTDTQYF.